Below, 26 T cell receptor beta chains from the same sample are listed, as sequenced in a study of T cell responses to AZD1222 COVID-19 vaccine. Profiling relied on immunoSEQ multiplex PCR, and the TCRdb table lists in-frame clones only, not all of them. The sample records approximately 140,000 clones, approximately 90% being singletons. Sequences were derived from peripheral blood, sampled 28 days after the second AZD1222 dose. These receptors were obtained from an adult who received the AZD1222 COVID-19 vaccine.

CDR3 coding DNA: TGTGCCAGCAGGGGGGGAAACCAAGAGACCCAGTACTTC. Protein product: CASRGGNQETQYF. The chain links TRBV27 to TRBJ2-5, with D maybe TRBD2 (6 bases). Germline V lookup: CDR1 MNHEY, CDR2 SMNVEV (reference sequence). Between the trimmed V and J ends, which lost 6 bases and 0 bases, there was a span of 8 bases. The length of the CDR3 is 13 residues.

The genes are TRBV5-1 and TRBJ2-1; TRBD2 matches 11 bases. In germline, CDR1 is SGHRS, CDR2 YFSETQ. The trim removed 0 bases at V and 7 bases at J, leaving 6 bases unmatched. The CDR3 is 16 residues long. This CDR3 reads CASSLVRTSGSNEQFF. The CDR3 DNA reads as TGCGCCAGCAGCTTGGTAAGAACTAGCGGGAGTAATGAGCAGTTCTTC. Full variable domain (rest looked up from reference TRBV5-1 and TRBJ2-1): KAGVTQTPRYLIKTRGQQVTLSCSPISGHRSVSWYQQTPGQGLQFLFEYFSETQRNKGNFPGRFSGRQFSNSRSEMNVSTLELGDSALYLCASSLVRTSGSNEQFFGPGTRLTVL.

The CDR3 loop reads CASSSPIRGSGYTF. The DNA for the CDR3 is TGTGCCAGCAGTTCCCCTATCAGGGGAAGTGGCTACACCTTC. V usage is TRBV27 and J usage is TRBJ1-2; TRBD1 is a possible D gene (6 bases). The CDR3 extends over 14 amino acids. V was clipped by 4 bases and J by 7 bases, with 16 bases between them. Looked up from germline, CDR1 is MNHEY and CDR2 is SMNVEV (reference sequence).

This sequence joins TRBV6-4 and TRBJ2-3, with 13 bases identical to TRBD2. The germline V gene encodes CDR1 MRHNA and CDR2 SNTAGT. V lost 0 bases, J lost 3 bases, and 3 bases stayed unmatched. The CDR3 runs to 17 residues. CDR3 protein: CASSDSGTSGKTDTQYF. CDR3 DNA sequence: TGTGCCAGCAGTGACTCCGGGACTAGCGGGAAGACAGATACGCAGTATTTT.

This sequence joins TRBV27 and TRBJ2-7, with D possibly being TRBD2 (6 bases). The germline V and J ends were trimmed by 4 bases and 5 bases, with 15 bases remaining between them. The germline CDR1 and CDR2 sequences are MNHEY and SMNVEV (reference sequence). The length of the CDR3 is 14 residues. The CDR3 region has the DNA TGTGCCAGCAGTTCGACTGGCGGGAAGAACGAGCAGTACTTC. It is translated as CASSSTGGKNEQYF.

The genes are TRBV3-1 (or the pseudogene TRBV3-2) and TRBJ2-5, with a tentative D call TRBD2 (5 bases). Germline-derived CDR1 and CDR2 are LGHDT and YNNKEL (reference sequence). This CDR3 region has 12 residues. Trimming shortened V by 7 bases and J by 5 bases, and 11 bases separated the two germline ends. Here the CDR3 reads CASTYGEETQYF. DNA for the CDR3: TGTGCCAGCACCTATGGGGAGGAGACCCAGTACTTC.

The CDR3 protein is CASSLVGGAGQPQHF. The CDR3 bases are TGCGCCAGCAGCTTGGTGGGGGGGGCAGGGCAGCCCCAGCATTTT. The J gene is TRBJ1-5, the V gene TRBV5-1; D is perhaps TRBD1 (6 bases). V dropped 0 bases and J dropped 7 bases, with 14 bases sitting between them. CDR1 is SGHRS and CDR2 is YFSETQ in the germline V gene. This CDR3 contains 15 residues.

The CDR3 loop is CASSNTGNLLEYEQYF. DNA of the CDR3: TGTGCCAGTAGTAACACAGGGAACCTGCTTGAGTACGAGCAGTACTTC. The gene calls are TRBV19 and TRBJ2-7, with a weak D call TRBD1 (6 bases). Trimming pared 4 bases from V and 4 bases from J, leaving 20 bases between. Germline V gene sequence: CDR1 LNHDA, CDR2 SQIVND (reference sequence). This CDR3 spans 16 amino acids.

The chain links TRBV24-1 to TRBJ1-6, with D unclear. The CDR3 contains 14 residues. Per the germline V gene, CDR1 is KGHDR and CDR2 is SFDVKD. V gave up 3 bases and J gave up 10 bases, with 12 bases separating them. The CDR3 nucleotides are TGTGCCACCAGTGATCGGCGACACGGCTCACCCCTCCACTTT. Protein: CATSDRRHGSPLHF.

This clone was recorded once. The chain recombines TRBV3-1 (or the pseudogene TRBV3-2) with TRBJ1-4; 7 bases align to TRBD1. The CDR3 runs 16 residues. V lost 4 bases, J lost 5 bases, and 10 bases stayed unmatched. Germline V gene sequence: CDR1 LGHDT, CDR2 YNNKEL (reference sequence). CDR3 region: CASSPGATGTNEKLFF. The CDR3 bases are TGTGCCAGCAGCCCAGGAGCGACAGGGACGAATGAAAAACTGTTTTTT.

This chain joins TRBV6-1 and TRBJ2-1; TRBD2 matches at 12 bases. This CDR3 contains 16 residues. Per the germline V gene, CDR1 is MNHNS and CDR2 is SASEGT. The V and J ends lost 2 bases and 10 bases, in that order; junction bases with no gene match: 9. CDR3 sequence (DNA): TGTGCCAGCAGTGAAATACTAGCGGGAGGACAAAAGGAGCAGTTCTTC. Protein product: CASSEILAGGQKEQFF.

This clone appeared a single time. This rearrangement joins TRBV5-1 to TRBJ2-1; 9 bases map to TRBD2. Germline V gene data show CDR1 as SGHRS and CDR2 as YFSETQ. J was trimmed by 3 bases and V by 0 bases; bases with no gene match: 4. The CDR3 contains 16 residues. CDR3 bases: TGCGCCAGCAGCTTGGCGCCTAGCGGGGACTACAATGAGCAGTTCTTC. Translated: CASSLAPSGDYNEQFF.

CDR3 in amino acids: CATSDEGQGDEQYF. DNA of the CDR3: TGTGCCACCAGTGACGAAGGACAGGGGGACGAGCAGTACTTC. The J gene is TRBJ2-7, the V gene TRBV24-1, with 10 bases lining up with TRBD1. Germline V gene sequence: CDR1 KGHDR, CDR2 SFDVKD. This CDR3 is 14 amino acids long. J lost 5 bases, V lost 4 bases, and 4 bases had no gene match.

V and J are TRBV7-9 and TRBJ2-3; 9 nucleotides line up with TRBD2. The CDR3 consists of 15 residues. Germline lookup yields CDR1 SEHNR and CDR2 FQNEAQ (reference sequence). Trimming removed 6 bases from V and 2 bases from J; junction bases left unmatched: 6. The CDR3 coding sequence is TGTGCCAGCAGGGCTAGCGGGGTCAACACAGATACGCAGTATTTT. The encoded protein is CASRASGVNTDTQYF.

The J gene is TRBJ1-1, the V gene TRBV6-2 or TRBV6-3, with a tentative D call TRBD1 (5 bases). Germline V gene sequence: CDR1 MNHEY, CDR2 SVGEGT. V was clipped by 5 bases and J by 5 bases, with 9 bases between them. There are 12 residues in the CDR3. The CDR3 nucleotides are TGTGCCAGCAGTGAGGGGAGTACTGAAGCTTTCTTT. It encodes CASSEGSTEAFF.

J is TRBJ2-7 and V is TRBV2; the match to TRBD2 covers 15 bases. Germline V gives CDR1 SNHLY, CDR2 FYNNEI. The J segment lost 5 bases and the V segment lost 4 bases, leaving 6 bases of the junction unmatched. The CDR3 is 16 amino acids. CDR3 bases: TGTGCCAGCAGTGGAGGACTAGCGGGAGGGCCACACGAGCAGTACTTC. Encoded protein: CASSGGLAGGPHEQYF.

CDR3 loop: CASSPRTGGYNSPLHF. CDR3 DNA: TGTGCCAGCAGCCCCCGGACTGGCGGTTATAATTCACCCCTCCACTTT. V gene TRBV7-9 combines with J gene TRBJ1-6; D remains ambiguous. The CDR3 is made up of 16 amino acids. V was cut by 5 bases and J by 4 bases, with 15 bases left in between. The germline V gene has CDR1 SEHNR and CDR2 FQNEAQ (reference sequence).

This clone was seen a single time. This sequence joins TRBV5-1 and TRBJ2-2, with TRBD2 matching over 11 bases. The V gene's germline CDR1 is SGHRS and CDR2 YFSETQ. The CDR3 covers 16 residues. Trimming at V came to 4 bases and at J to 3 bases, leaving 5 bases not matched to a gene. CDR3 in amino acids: CASSTLAGDDTGELFF. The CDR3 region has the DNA TGCGCCAGCAGCACACTAGCGGGAGACGACACCGGGGAGCTGTTTTTT. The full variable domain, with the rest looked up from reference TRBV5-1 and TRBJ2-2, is KAGVTQTPRYLIKTRGQQVTLSCSPISGHRSVSWYQQTPGQGLQFLFEYFSETQRNKGNFPGRFSGRQFSNSRSEMNVSTLELGDSALYLCASSTLAGDDTGELFFGEGSRLTVL.

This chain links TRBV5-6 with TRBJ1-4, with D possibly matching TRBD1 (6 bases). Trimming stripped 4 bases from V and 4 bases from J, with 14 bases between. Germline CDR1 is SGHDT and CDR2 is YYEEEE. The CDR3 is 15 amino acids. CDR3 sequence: CASSHMTGLNEKLFF. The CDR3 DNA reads TGTGCCAGCAGCCATATGACAGGCCTTAATGAAAAACTGTTTTTT.

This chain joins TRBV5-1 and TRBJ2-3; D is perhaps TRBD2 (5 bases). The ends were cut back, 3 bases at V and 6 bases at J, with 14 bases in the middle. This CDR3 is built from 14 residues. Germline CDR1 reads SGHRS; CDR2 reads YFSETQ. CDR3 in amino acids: CASSSTRVQDTQYF. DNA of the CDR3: TGCGCCAGCAGCTCTACTAGGGTTCAGGATACGCAGTATTTT.

The CDR3 loop is CSVEEGGLGEKLFF. In DNA, the CDR3 is TGCAGCGTTGAAGAAGGCGGCTTGGGGGAAAAACTGTTTTTT. This chain uses TRBV29-1 with TRBJ1-4; D is unclear. V dropped 0 bases and J dropped 8 bases, with 13 bases sitting between them. The CDR3 is made up of 14 amino acids. CDR1 is SQVTM and CDR2 is ANQGSEA in the germline V gene.

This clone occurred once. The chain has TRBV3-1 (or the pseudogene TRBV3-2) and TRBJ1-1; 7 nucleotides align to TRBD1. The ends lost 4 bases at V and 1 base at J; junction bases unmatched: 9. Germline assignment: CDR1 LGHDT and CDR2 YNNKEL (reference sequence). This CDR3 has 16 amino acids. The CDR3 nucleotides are TGTGCCAGCAGCCCCCGGGAGGGGGCGAGGAACACTGAAGCTTTCTTT. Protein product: CASSPREGARNTEAFF.

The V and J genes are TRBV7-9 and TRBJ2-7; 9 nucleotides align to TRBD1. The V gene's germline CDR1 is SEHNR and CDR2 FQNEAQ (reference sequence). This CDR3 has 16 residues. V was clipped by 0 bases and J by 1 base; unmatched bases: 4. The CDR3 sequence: CASSLARDRESYEQYF. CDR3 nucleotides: TGTGCCAGCAGCTTAGCCCGGGACAGGGAGTCCTACGAGCAGTACTTC.

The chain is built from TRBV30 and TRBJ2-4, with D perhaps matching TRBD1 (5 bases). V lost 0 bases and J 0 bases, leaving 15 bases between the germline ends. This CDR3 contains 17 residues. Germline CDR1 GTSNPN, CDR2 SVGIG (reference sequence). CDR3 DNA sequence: TGTGCCTGGAGTGTACAGAGAACAGGAGTAGCCAAAAACATTCAGTACTTC. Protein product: CAWSVQRTGVAKNIQYF.

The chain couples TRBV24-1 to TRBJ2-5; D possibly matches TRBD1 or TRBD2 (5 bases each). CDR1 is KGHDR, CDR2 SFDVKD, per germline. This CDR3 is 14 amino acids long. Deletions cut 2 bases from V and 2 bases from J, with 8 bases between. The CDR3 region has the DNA TGTGCCACCAGTGATTCGGGACCGCAAGAGACCCAGTACTTC. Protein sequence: CATSDSGPQETQYF.

CDR3 sequence reads: CASSSGLGNQPQHF. CDR3 coding DNA: TGTGCCAGCAGTTCGGGGTTGGGCAATCAGCCCCAGCATTTT. V and J are TRBV28 and TRBJ1-5; D ambiguous. The CDR3 totals 14 residues. Germline loops: CDR1 MDHEN, CDR2 SYDVKM. Trimming stripped 4 bases from V and 2 bases from J, with 9 bases between.